This is a list of T cell receptor beta chains from one sample in a study of blood T cells in healthy people across ages. TCRdb re-called the 5' RACE reads with MiXCR, one entry per CDR3 protein. Here the sample spans 700,000 or so distinct CDR3 sequences, 40% to 50% being singletons. The material sequenced was blood. These receptor sequences come from a man older than 75 in good health. The CDR3 runs from the conserved cysteine through the conserved F or W. Each record gives: J gene, V gene, CDR3 protein.

>TRBJ2-3|TRBV6-5
CASSYVAGGSDTQYF
>TRBJ2-6|TRBV12-3/TRBV12-4
CASGSTGGYAGDNVLTF
>TRBJ2-7|TRBV4-3
CASSQLPLEYEQYF
>TRBJ1-2|TRBV3-1
CASSQQPGGYYGYTF
>TRBJ2-7|TRBV7-9
CASSRGVGTGGDEQYF
>NA|TRBV27
CASSSGARRGEQYF
>TRBJ2-1|TRBV7-2
CASSAVGDSYNEQFF
>TRBJ2-3|TRBV5-1
CASRGIAGTDTQYF
>TRBJ1-1|TRBV6-2/TRBV6-3
CASSYPQNTEAFF
>TRBJ2-3|TRBV20-1
CSAMDRGSTDTQYF
>TRBJ2-3|TRBV7-2
CASCFTDSTDTQYF
>TRBJ2-5|TRBV20-1
CSARGSGVETQYF